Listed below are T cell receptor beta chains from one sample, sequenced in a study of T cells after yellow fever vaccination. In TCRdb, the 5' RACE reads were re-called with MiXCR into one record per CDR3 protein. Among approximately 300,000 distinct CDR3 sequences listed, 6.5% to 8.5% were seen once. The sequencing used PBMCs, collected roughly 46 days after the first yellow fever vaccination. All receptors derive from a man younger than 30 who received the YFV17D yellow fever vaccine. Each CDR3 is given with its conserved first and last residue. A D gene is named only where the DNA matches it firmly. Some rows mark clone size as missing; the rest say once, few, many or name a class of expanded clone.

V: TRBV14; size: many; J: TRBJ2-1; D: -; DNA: TGTGCCAGCAGCCTGGGCCCAGGGAGACATGAGCAGTTCTTC; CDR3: CASSLGPGRHEQFF
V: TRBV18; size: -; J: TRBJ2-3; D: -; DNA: TGTGCCAGCTCACCACTTGGCCTAGGGGATACGCAGTATTTT; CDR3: CASSPLGLGDTQYF
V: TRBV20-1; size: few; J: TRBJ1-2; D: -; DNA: TGCAGTGCTAGGAAGGGAGGAGGCTACACCTTC; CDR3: CSARKGGGYTF
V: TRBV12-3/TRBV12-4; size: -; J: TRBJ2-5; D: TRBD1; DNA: TGTGCCAGCAGTGCCGGGACAGGGGACCAAGAGACCCAGTACTTC; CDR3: CASSAGTGDQETQYF
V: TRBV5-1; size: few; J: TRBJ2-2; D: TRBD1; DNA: TGCGCCAGCAGCTTGGCCCAGGGGGTAACCGGGGAGCTGTTTTTT; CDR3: CASSLAQGVTGELFF
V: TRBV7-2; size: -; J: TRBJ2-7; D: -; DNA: TGTGCCAGCAGACTTGGACAGTACGAGCAGTACTTC; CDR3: CASRLGQYEQYF
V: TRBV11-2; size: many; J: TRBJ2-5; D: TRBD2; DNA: TGTGCCAGCAGCTCGGCCAGCGGGGAACAAGAGACCCAGTACTTC; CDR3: CASSSASGEQETQYF
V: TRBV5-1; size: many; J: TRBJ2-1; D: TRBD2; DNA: TGCGCCAGCAGCGCCGGGGGGACTCCAATTTCGCAGTTCTTC; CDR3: CASSAGGTPISQFF
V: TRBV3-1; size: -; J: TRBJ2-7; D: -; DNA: TGTGCCAGCAGTCTACAGGGTTTGCACGATCAGTACTTC; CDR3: CASSLQGLHDQYF
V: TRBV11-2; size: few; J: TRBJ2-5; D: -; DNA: TGTGCCAGCAGCTTAGCGTCGTCCCCGCGTGAGACCCAGTACTTC; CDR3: CASSLASSPRETQYF
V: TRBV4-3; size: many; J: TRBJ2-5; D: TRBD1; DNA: TGCGCCAGCAGCCAAGAATTGCAGGGGGCTTGGGAGACCCAGTACTTC; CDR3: CASSQELQGAWETQYF
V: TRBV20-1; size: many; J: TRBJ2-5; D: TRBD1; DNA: TGCAGTGCAATAAACAGGGGCGGCGAGACCCAGTACTTC; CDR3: CSAINRGGETQYF
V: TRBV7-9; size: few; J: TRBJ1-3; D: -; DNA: TGTGCCAGCAGCCCCCCCTCAGGGAGCTCTGGAAACACCATATATTTT; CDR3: CASSPPSGSSGNTIYF
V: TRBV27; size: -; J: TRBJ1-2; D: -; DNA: TGTGCCAGTGCCCCGTTCGGGGGGGCGGGCTACACCTTC; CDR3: CASAPFGGAGYTF
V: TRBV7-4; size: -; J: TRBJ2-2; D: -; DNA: TGTGCCAGCAGCGCGCAGAACACCGGGGAGCTGTTTTTT; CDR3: CASSAQNTGELFF
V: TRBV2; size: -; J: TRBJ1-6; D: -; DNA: TGTGCCAGCAGGCGAGGGATGAATTCACCCCTCCACTTT; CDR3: CASRRGMNSPLHF
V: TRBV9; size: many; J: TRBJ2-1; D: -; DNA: TGTGCCAGCAGCGTAGCCCCAGGGGTGGATGAGCAGTTCTTC; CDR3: CASSVAPGVDEQFF
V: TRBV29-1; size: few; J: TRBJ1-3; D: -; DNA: TGCAGCGTTCATCTGGGGAGTGGAAACACCATATATTTT; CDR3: CSVHLGSGNTIYF
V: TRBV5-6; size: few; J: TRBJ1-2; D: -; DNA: TGTGCCAGCAGAGCGGATGACAGTCACTATGGCTACACCTTC; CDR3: CASRADDSHYGYTF
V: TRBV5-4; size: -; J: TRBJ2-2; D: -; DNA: TGTGCCAGCACCATTACGGGGGCGCAAAACACCGGGGAGCTGTTTTTT; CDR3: CASTITGAQNTGELFF
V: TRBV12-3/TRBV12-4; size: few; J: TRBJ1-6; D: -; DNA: TGTGCCAGCAGTTTATCAGCTAATTCACCCCTCCACTTT; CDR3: CASSLSANSPLHF
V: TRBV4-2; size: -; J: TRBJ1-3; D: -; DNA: TGTGCCAGCAGCCAAGATCCTTTAACACGGCCTATCTCTGGAAACACCATATATTTT; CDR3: CASSQDPLTRPISGNTIYF
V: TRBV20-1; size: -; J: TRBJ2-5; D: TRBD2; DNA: TGCAGTGCTCCGACTAGCGAACAAGAGACCCAGTACTTC; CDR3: CSAPTSEQETQYF
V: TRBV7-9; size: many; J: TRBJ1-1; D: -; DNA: TGTGCCAGCAGCTTAGTTGTAGGGTGGACTGAAGCTTTCTTT; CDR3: CASSLVVGWTEAFF
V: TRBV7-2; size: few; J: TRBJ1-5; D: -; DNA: TGTGCCAGCAGCTTAATTTCCGAGGTCCAGCCCCAGCATTTT; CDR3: CASSLISEVQPQHF
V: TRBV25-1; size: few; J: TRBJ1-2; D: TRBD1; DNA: TGTGCCAGCAGTGAGCCCCAAGGACAGGGCGACGGCTACACCTTC; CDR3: CASSEPQGQGDGYTF
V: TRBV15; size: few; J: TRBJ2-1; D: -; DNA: TGTGCCACCAGTCCCATCCCGGTCAATGAGCAGTTCTTC; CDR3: CATSPIPVNEQFF
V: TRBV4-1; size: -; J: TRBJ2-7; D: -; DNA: TGCGCCAGCAGCCAAGCCCTATACTACGAGCAGTACTTC; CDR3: CASSQALYYEQYF
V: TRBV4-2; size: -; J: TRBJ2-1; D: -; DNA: TGTGCCAGCAGCCAAAGAGCGGGTGGGGACAATGAGCAGTTCTTC; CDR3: CASSQRAGGDNEQFF
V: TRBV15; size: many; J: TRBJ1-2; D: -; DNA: TGTGCCACCAGCAGAGAGACACCCAGGGGCTACACCTTC; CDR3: CATSRETPRGYTF
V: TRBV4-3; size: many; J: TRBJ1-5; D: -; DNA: TGCGCCAGCAGCCTGACAGACTCCTCGCCCCAGCATTTT; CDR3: CASSLTDSSPQHF
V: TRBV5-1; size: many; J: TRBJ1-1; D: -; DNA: TGCGCCAGCAGCTTTAACACTGAAGCTTTCTTT; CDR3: CASSFNTEAFF
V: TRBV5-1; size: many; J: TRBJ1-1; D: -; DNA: TGCGCCAGCAAGCCAACCACAGGGAACACTGAAGCTTTCTTT; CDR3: CASKPTTGNTEAFF
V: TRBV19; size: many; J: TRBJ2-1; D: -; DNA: TGTGCCAGTCGGATCCGGGGACTGAACAATGAGCAGTTCTTC; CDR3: CASRIRGLNNEQFF
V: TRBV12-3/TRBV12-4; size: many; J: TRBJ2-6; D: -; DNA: TGTGCCAGCAGTATCCAGGGGTACGGGGCCAACGTCCTGACTTTC; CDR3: CASSIQGYGANVLTF
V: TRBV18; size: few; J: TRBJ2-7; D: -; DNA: TGTGCCAGCTCACCACCTTCAGGGAAGGACGAGCAGTACTTC; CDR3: CASSPPSGKDEQYF
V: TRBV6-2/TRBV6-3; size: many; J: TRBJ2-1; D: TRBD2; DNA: TGTGCCAGCAGTTTCTCGGGACTAGCGGGGGCTAGCTCCTACAATGAGCAGTTCTTC; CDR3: CASSFSGLAGASSYNEQFF
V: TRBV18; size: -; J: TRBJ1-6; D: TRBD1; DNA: TGTGCCAGCTCACCCCGAAGCGACAGGGGTTCACCCCTCCACTTT; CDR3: CASSPRSDRGSPLHF
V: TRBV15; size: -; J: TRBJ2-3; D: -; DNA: TGTGCCCCCGGATTTCTGGGCACAGATACGCAGTATTTT; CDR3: CAPGFLGTDTQYF
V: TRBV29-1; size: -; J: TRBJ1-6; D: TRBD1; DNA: TGCAGCGTTGAAGATCGGAGAGGTTTAACAGGGGGCAATTCACCCCTCCACTTT; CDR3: CSVEDRRGLTGGNSPLHF
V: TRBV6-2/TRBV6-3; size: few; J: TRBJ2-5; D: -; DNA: TGTGCCAGCAGTTACCCCCCGACCATACAAGAGACCCAGTACTTC; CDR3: CASSYPPTIQETQYF
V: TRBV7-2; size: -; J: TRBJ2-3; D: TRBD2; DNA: TGTGCCAGCAGCACAAGACTAGCGGGGTCAGATACGCAGTATTTT; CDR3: CASSTRLAGSDTQYF
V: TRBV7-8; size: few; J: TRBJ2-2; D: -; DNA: TGTGCCAGCAGCTTAAGGTCGGCACAGAACACCGGGGAGCTGTTTTTT; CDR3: CASSLRSAQNTGELFF
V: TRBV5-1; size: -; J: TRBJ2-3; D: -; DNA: TGCGCCAGCAGCTCAGGGACCCGAACCTGGGATACGCAGTATTTT; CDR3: CASSSGTRTWDTQYF
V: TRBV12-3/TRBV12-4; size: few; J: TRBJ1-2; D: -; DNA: TGTGCCAGCACACGTGACGCGGGTGGCTACACCTTC; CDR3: CASTRDAGGYTF
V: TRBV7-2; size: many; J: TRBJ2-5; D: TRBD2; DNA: TGTGCCAGCAGCCAGGGCGTGGGTAGCGGGGGGGAGGAGACCCAGTACTTC; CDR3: CASSQGVGSGGEETQYF
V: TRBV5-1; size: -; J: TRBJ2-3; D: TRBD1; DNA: TGCGCCAGTCACGAGGACAGGTCCTTCATAGATACGCAGTATTTT; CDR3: CASHEDRSFIDTQYF
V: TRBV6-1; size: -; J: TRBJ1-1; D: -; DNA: TGTGCCAGCAGTGAAGCGCTGGGGGCTTTCTTT; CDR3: CASSEALGAFF
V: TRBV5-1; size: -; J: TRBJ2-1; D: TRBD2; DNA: TGCGCCAGCAGGCAACAACTAGCGGGGGAATACAATGAGCAGTTCTTC; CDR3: CASRQQLAGEYNEQFF
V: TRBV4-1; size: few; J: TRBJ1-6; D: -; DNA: TGCGCCAGCAGCCAAGACCCTGACAGGCCTAGCTCCTATAATTCACCCCTCCACTTT; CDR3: CASSQDPDRPSSYNSPLHF
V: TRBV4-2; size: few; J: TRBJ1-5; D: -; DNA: TGTGCCAGCAGCCATCGGGACAGCAATCAGCCCCAGCATTTT; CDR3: CASSHRDSNQPQHF
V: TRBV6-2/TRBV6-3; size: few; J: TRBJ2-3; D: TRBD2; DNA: TGTGCCAGCAGGGACCGGACTAGCGGGGGCACAGATACGCAGTATTTT; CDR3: CASRDRTSGGTDTQYF
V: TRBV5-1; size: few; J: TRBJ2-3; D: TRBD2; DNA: TGCGCCAGCAGCCTACTAGCGGCTGAAGATACGCAGTATTTT; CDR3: CASSLLAAEDTQYF